The count of the clone carrying this T cell receptor (beta chain) is one. Vbeta (60) and Jbeta (13) primers were used in the PCR. Assay used: immunoSEQ multiplex PCR; TCRdb lists only in-frame clones, some missing. The repertoire holds 150,000 or so clones, 84% seen once, with 0.8% to 1.3% in the top ten. This sample is drawn from a study of cytomegalovirus exposure and HLA in healthy donors. CDR3 length: 15 amino acids. CDR1 is SGHRS and CDR2 is YFSETQ in the germline V gene. V gave up 0 bases and J gave up 0 bases; unmatched junction bases: 2. Sequencing was carried out using PBMCs. The rearrangement joins TRBV5-1 to TRBJ2-7; 8 bases agree with TRBD2. The receptor's source is a man aged 25 to 40 in good health and CMV-seronegative. The CDR3 is CASSLAGTSSYEQYF. CDR3 coding DNA: TGCGCCAGCAGCTTGGCCGGGACTAGCTCCTACGAGCAGTACTTC.